Below are 27 T cell receptor beta chains sequenced from a single sample in a study of a mutant IDH1 vaccine in newly diagnosed glioma. Here immunoSEQ multiplex PCR was the method, and the copy in TCRdb shows in-frame clones only, minus some. Among over 55,000 clones listed, about 90% were seen once. Regarding time point: week 5, during vaccination. Topical imiquimod was applied with each vaccine dose, which held 300 ug of mutant IDH1 20-mer peptide. For these receptors, no antigen is known. The input for sequencing was PBMCs, taken from a glioma patient whose treatment included an IDH1 peptide vaccine. All receptors come from a woman in her thirties or forties with glioma.

The CDR3 sequence: CASSYSTQGAGNTIYF. The CDR3 region has the DNA TGTGCCAGCAGCTACAGCACACAGGGGGCTGGAAACACCATATATTTT. The chain uses TRBV7-2 and TRBJ1-3, with 8 bases lining up with TRBD1. Germline-derived CDR1 and CDR2 are SGHTA and FQGNSA. CDR3 length: 16 amino acids. The V segment lost 4 bases and the J segment 2 bases; nucleotides outside the gene matches: 7.

The J gene is TRBJ1-2, the V gene TRBV5-1; no firm D call. The CDR3 consists of 14 residues. Germline loops: CDR1 SGHRS, CDR2 YFSETQ. Trimming shortened V by 1 base and J by 3 bases, and 10 bases separated the two germline ends. CDR3 sequence: CASSLTDGYYGYTF. The CDR3 bases are TGCGCCAGCAGCTTGACCGATGGATACTATGGCTACACCTTC.

The CDR3 nucleotides are TGCGCCAGCAGCCTCGATTTGGCGGCGAGCGCTGAAGCTTTCTTT. Protein sequence: CASSLDLAASAEAFF. This chain uses TRBV4-1 with TRBJ1-1; no firm D call. V gave up 4 bases and J gave up 6 bases, with 18 bases separating them. Per germline, CDR1 MGHRA and CDR2 YSYEKL. The CDR3 extends over 15 amino acids.

V is TRBV12-5 and J is TRBJ2-5; 9 bases agree with TRBD1. The V gene's germline CDR1 is LGHNT and CDR2 FRNRAP. The ends lost 5 bases at V and 2 bases at J; junction bases unmatched: 3. The CDR3 sequence is 14 residues long. DNA for the CDR3: TGTGCTAGTGGTCCCGGACAGGGGCAAGAGACCCAGTACTTC. Translating gives CASGPGQGQETQYF.

V and J are TRBV2 and TRBJ1-6; D unresolved. V lost 8 bases and J 0 bases, leaving 8 bases between the germline ends. This CDR3 has 14 amino acids. Per the germline V gene, CDR1 is SNHLY and CDR2 is FYNNEI. Here the CDR3 DNA reads TGTGCCAGCGGGGTGAGCTCCTATAATTCACCCCTCCACTTT. Translation: CASGVSSYNSPLHF.

This clone was recorded a few times. For the CDR3, the DNA is TGTGCCTGGAGTGTAAACGTAGACAGGGGGTTAAACGATGGCTACACCTTC. Translated, it gives CAWSVNVDRGLNDGYTF. V and J are TRBV30 and TRBJ1-2, with TRBD1 matching 9 bases. Germline CDR1 GTSNPN, CDR2 SVGIG (reference sequence). Germline trimming cut 0 bases from V and 6 bases from J; bases unmatched to any gene: 14. The CDR3 loop spans 17 amino acids. Combining the CDR3 with reference TRBV30 and TRBJ1-2 gives the whole variable domain SQTIHQWPATLVQPVGSPLSLECTVEGTSNPNLYWYRQAAGRGLQLLFYSVGIGQISSEVPQNLSASRPQDRQFILSSKKLLLSDSGFYLCAWSVNVDRGLNDGYTFGSGTRLTVV.

The chain carries TRBV25-1 and TRBJ2-7; a weak D match, TRBD1 (6 bases). The germline gives CDR1 MGHDK, CDR2 SYGVNS. Trimming stripped 3 bases from V and 4 bases from J, with 10 bases between. The CDR3 runs 13 residues. The CDR3 sequence is CASSDNRAYEQYF. The CDR3 DNA follows: TGTGCCAGCAGTGATAACAGGGCGTACGAGCAGTACTTC.

The V and J genes are TRBV27 and TRBJ2-7, with D possibly being TRBD1 or TRBD2 (6 bases each). CDR1 and CDR2 from the germline V gene are MNHEY and SMNVEV (reference sequence). The V end lost 8 bases, the J end lost 4 bases, and 18 bases lay between the germline ends. The CDR3 sequence is 14 residues long. CDR3 protein: CASRRGGGFYEQYF. For the CDR3, the DNA is TGTGCCAGCCGCCGTGGAGGGGGTTTTTACGAGCAGTACTTC.

The V call is TRBV5-1, the J call TRBJ2-2, with TRBD1 identical over 11 bases. CDR1 is SGHRS, CDR2 YFSETQ, per germline. With 1 base clipped from V and 6 bases from J, the junction kept 8 bases outside the gene matches. This CDR3 has 17 amino acids. CDR3 residues: CASSLRTGGRGAGELFF. CDR3 bases: TGCGCCAGCAGCTTGAGGACAGGGGGCCGTGGTGCCGGGGAGCTGTTTTTT.

The V and J genes are TRBV4-1 and TRBJ2-5; D is possibly TRBD2 (5 bases). V was cut by 1 base and J by 5 bases, with 8 bases left in between. The CDR3 extends over 13 amino acids. CDR1 is MGHRA, CDR2 YSYEKL, per germline. CDR3 residues: CASSQVLAETQYF. In nucleotides, the CDR3 is TGCGCCAGCAGCCAAGTTCTAGCTGAGACCCAGTACTTC.

This clone came up once. V gene TRBV14 combines with J gene TRBJ1-1; D is ambiguous. The germline V and J ends were trimmed by 5 bases and 0 bases, with 7 bases remaining between them. The CDR3 sequence is 13 residues long. Germline V gene data show CDR1 as SGHDN and CDR2 as FVKESK. The DNA of the CDR3 is TGTGCCAGCAGCAGTAGCATGAACACTGAAGCTTTCTTT. This encodes CASSSSMNTEAFF.

V gene TRBV7-6 combines with J gene TRBJ2-1; either TRBD1 or TRBD2 may fit D (5 bases each). There are 15 residues in the CDR3. V was cut by 2 bases and J by 0 bases, with 8 bases left in between. The germline V gene encodes CDR1 SGHVS and CDR2 FNYEAQ. The CDR3 bases are TGTGCCAGCAGCTTATTTGGGGGCTCCTACAATGAGCAGTTCTTC. Amino acid sequence: CASSLFGGSYNEQFF. The full variable domain, in which reference TRBV7-6 and TRBJ2-1 provide the parts outside the CDR3, is GAGVSQSPRYKVTKRGQDVALRCDPISGHVSLYWYRQALGQGPEFLTYFNYEAQQDKSGLPNDRFSAERPEGSISTLTIQRTEQRDSAMYRCASSLFGGSYNEQFFGPGTRLTVL.

The V call is TRBV25-1, the J call TRBJ2-5; no definite D call. Trimming took 6 bases from V and 1 from J, leaving 9 bases between them. Germline CDR1 is MGHDK and CDR2 is SYGVNS. The length of the CDR3 is 13 residues. CDR3 coding DNA: TGTGCCAGCAGGGTGGGCGGCCAAGAGACCCAGTACTTC. It is translated as CASRVGGQETQYF.

The chain recombines TRBV4-2 with TRBJ2-3; TRBD2 aligns across 10 bases. From germline, CDR1 is LGHNA and CDR2 YNFKEQ. Germline trimming cut 5 bases from V and 4 bases from J; bases unmatched to any gene: 9. The CDR3 has 16 amino acids. The CDR3 DNA follows: TGTGCCAGCAGCGAAGGGGAGCGGGGGGGCGCAGATACGCAGTATTTT. Translating it yields CASSEGERGGADTQYF.

CDR3 residues: CSVGEQGLEAFF. CDR3 nucleotide sequence: TGCAGCGTCGGGGAACAGGGGTTAGAAGCTTTCTTT. The gene calls are TRBV29-1 and TRBJ1-1; 7 bases align to TRBD1. Germline assignment: CDR1 SQVTM and CDR2 ANQGSEA. The CDR3 contains 12 residues. Unmatched junction bases numbered 9, after V lost 6 bases and J lost 8 bases. Combining the CDR3 with reference TRBV29-1 and TRBJ1-1 gives the whole variable domain SAVISQKPSRDICQRGTSLTIQCQVDSQVTMMFWYRQQPGQSLTLIATANQGSEATYESGFVIDKFPISRPNLTFSTLTVSNMSPEDSSIYLCSVGEQGLEAFFGQGTRLTVV.

This sequence joins TRBV28 and TRBJ2-2; D ambiguous. Germline assignment: CDR1 MDHEN and CDR2 SYDVKM. The CDR3 contains 14 residues. The germline V and J ends were trimmed by 2 bases and 1 base, with 5 bases remaining between them. The CDR3 bases are TGTGCCAGCAGTTTAAGGCAGAACACCGGGGAGCTGTTTTTT. Translation gives CASSLRQNTGELFF.

The rearrangement joins TRBV19 to TRBJ2-2; 8 bases are shared with TRBD2. Germline-derived CDR1 and CDR2 are LNHDA and SQIVND (reference sequence). CDR3 length: 15 residues. Trimming removed 1 base from V and 4 bases from J; junction bases left unmatched: 2. The CDR3 here is CASSIAGGATGELFF. CDR3 DNA sequence: TGTGCCAGTAGTATAGCCGGGGGGGCCACCGGGGAGCTGTTTTTT.

The table lists this clone with a count of one. This chain connects TRBV4-3 to TRBJ1-4; D remains unclear. The germline V and J ends were trimmed by 0 bases and 5 bases, with 4 bases remaining between them. The CDR3 runs 13 residues. Germline-derived CDR1 and CDR2 are LGHNA and YSLEER. CDR3 in amino acids: CASSQDNNEKLFF. CDR3 bases: TGCGCCAGCAGCCAAGATAACAATGAAAAACTGTTTTTT.

The CDR3 region is CASSGEGGQGWRGNQPQHF. The DNA for the CDR3 is TGCGCCAGCAGTGGGGAGGGGGGACAGGGTTGGAGGGGCAATCAGCCCCAGCATTTT. This chain uses TRBV10-2 with TRBJ1-5; 9 bases map to TRBD1. J lost 2 bases, V lost 4 bases, and 15 bases had no gene match. Germline V gene sequence: CDR1 WSHSY, CDR2 SAAADI. The CDR3 runs to 19 residues.

V gene TRBV29-1 combines with J gene TRBJ2-1; 7 nucleotides line up with TRBD1. J was trimmed by 7 bases and V by 2 bases; bases with no gene match: 8. The CDR3 has 14 amino acids. Germline loops: CDR1 SQVTM, CDR2 ANQGSEA. CDR3 in amino acids: CSVEPRTGINEQFF. The DNA for the CDR3 is TGCAGCGTTGAACCCCGGACAGGTATAAATGAGCAGTTCTTC.

The V call is TRBV2, the J call TRBJ2-5; 11 bases are shared with TRBD2. The CDR3 is 15 residues long. The V and J ends lost 7 bases and 7 bases, in that order; junction bases with no gene match: 11. Per the germline V gene, CDR1 is SNHLY and CDR2 is FYNNEI. The CDR3 DNA sequence: TGTGCCAGCATTCTCGGGACTAGCGGAGGACTGACCCAGTACTTC. Translating gives CASILGTSGGLTQYF.

The V gene is TRBV4-2, the J gene TRBJ2-1; a weak D match, TRBD1 (5 bases). The CDR3 length is 17 residues. V was shortened by 1 base and J by 6 bases, with 19 bases between the two germline ends. The germline CDR1 and CDR2 sequences are LGHNA and YNFKEQ. Here the CDR3 reads CASSQVKGQGFVNEQFF. CDR3 sequence (DNA): TGTGCCAGCAGCCAAGTCAAAGGTCAGGGTTTTGTCAATGAGCAGTTCTTC.

This chain uses TRBV6-5 with TRBJ1-2; D ambiguous. Germline values: CDR1 MNHEY, CDR2 SVGAGI. There are 13 residues in the CDR3. V gave up 3 bases and J gave up 8 bases, with 13 bases separating them. The CDR3 loop is CASSYSADRGYTF. CDR3 DNA: TGTGCCAGCAGTTATTCAGCTGACCGAGGCTACACCTTC.

The V call is TRBV6-5, the J call TRBJ1-6; the D is unclear. Trimming took off 0 bases at V and 7 bases at J, with 7 bases between the two ends. The germline CDR1 and CDR2 sequences are MNHEY and SVGAGI. The CDR3 extends over 14 amino acids. In nucleotides, the CDR3 is TGTGCCAGCAGTTACTCGTCAGGCAATTCACCCCTCCACTTT. Amino acids: CASSYSSGNSPLHF.

V and J are TRBV7-2 and TRBJ2-1; 10 bases agree with TRBD2. The germline V gene encodes CDR1 SGHTA and CDR2 FQGNSA. The length of the CDR3 is 15 residues. After removal of 6 bases from V and 7 bases from J, the junction contained 9 bases not matched to a gene. CDR3 amino acids: CASSRTSGAGNEQFF. Written as DNA, the CDR3 is TGTGCCAGCAGTCGGACTAGCGGCGCGGGTAATGAGCAGTTCTTC. Together with reference TRBV7-2 and TRBJ2-1, the CDR3 gives the full variable domain: GAGVSQSPSNKVTEKGKDVELRCDPISGHTALYWYRQSLGQGLEFLIYFQGNSAPDKSGLPSDRFSAERTGGSVSTLTIQRTQQEDSAVYLCASSRTSGAGNEQFFGPGTRLTVL.

The rearrangement links TRBV4-1 to TRBJ1-4, with a weak D call TRBD1 (6 bases). Germline loops: CDR1 MGHRA, CDR2 YSYEKL. V was shortened by 6 bases and J by 8 bases, with 19 bases between the two germline ends. The CDR3 is 15 amino acids. For the CDR3, the DNA is TGCGCCAGCAGTCCCTCCAGGGGAGTCGAAGAAAAACTGTTTTTT. Translating gives CASSPSRGVEEKLFF.

The rearrangement joins TRBV6-5 to TRBJ2-1, with TRBD2 matching 13 bases. The CDR3 sequence is 15 residues long. In germline, CDR1 is MNHEY, CDR2 SVGAGI. V lost 4 bases and J lost 6; bases outside the gene matches: 3. CDR3 region: CASSSWTSGSNEQFF. CDR3 nucleotide sequence: TGTGCCAGCAGTTCCTGGACTAGCGGGAGCAATGAGCAGTTCTTC.